The 9 T cell receptor beta chains below come from one sample, sequenced in a study of cytomegalovirus exposure and HLA in healthy donors. The PCR employed 60 Vbeta primers together with 13 Jbeta primers. Sequenced by immunoSEQ multiplex PCR; TCRdb stores in-frame clones only, minus some. Of some 200,000 clones in the sample, roughly 79% were seen once. Sequencing was done on a sample of PBMCs. All receptors come from a woman in her 30s in good health and CMV-seropositive.

This chain uses TRBV2 with TRBJ2-7; D is uncertain. This CDR3 is 13 amino acids long. CDR1 is SNHLY and CDR2 is FYNNEI in the germline V gene. V lost 7 bases and J lost 0, with 10 bases in between. CDR3 region: CASMGPNSYEQYF. The DNA of the CDR3 is TGTGCCAGCATGGGCCCCAACTCCTACGAGCAGTACTTC.

This clone was seen only a few times. This rearrangement joins TRBV5-1 to TRBJ2-7, with 10 bases fitting TRBD2. Germline lookup yields CDR1 SGHRS and CDR2 YFSETQ. The CDR3 has 16 amino acids. Trimming took 0 bases from V and 5 from J; bases not matched to a gene: 8. In nucleotides, the CDR3 is TGCGCCAGCAGCTTGGGACCGAGCGGGGGGGCTAACGAGCAGTACTTC. Translating it yields CASSLGPSGGANEQYF.

The table lists this clone with a count of one. V gene TRBV10-1 combines with J gene TRBJ2-1, with TRBD2 matching over 8 bases. The CDR3 is 15 amino acids. V lost 5 bases to trimming and J lost 10 bases; unmatched junction nucleotides: 13. Per the germline V gene, CDR1 is WNHNN and CDR2 is SYGVQD (reference sequence). For the CDR3, the DNA is TGCGCCAGCAGTCTTCCGGGACTAGTTTCGTGCGAGCAGTTCTTC. Its translation is CASSLPGLVSCEQFF.

This clone was observed a few times. The rearrangement uses TRBV6-5 and TRBJ1-3, with D perhaps TRBD1 (6 bases). The CDR3 is made up of 15 amino acids. The V end lost 5 bases, the J end lost 4 bases, and 15 bases lay between the germline ends. CDR1 and CDR2 (germline): MNHEY, SVGAGI. The CDR3 coding sequence is TGTGCCAGCAGTCGTTGGTTGGGGGCCGGAAACACCATATATTTT. As protein: CASSRWLGAGNTIYF.

V is TRBV7-9 and J is TRBJ1-1; 11 bases map to TRBD1. V shed 4 bases and J 3 bases; nucleotides not matched to a gene: 4. The CDR3 consists of 15 residues. Germline V gene data show CDR1 as SEHNR and CDR2 as FQNEAQ (reference sequence). The CDR3 here is CASSSGQGADTEAFF. The DNA for the CDR3 is TGTGCCAGCAGCTCCGGACAGGGGGCAGACACTGAAGCTTTCTTT.

The CDR3 DNA follows: TGTGCCAGCAGCTCGCAAGAGGGCCGGGAGACCCAGTACTTC. Amino acid sequence: CASSSQEGRETQYF. The rearrangement links TRBV7-2 to TRBJ2-5; tentative D call: TRBD2 (5 bases). Per the germline V gene, CDR1 is SGHTA and CDR2 is FQGNSA. V was pared by 4 bases and J by 5 bases, with 14 bases between. This CDR3 has 14 residues.

The chain joins TRBV7-9 to TRBJ1-1; D call uncertain. The length of the CDR3 is 17 residues. CDR1 and CDR2 from the germline V gene are SEHNR and FQNEAQ (reference sequence). V was trimmed by 2 bases and J by 0 bases, leaving 16 bases between them. CDR3 in amino acids: CASSLNPAGLLNTEAFF. The DNA of the CDR3 is TGTGCCAGCAGCTTAAATCCGGCAGGACTACTGAACACTGAAGCTTTCTTT.

The chain has TRBV5-1 and TRBJ1-2, with TRBD1 as a possible D gene (6 bases). V was pared by 2 bases and J by 6 bases, with 11 bases between. The CDR3 sequence is 13 residues long. Germline CDR1 reads SGHRS; CDR2 reads YFSETQ. CDR3 region: CASSLTGKDGYTF. The CDR3 DNA reads as TGCGCCAGCAGCTTAACAGGGAAGGATGGCTACACCTTC.

This rearrangement joins TRBV5-1 to TRBJ2-7; 8 positions agree with TRBD1. Germline lookup yields CDR1 SGHRS and CDR2 YFSETQ. CDR3 length: 14 amino acids. V trimming: 0 bases; J trimming: 3 bases; junction bases outside the gene matches: 2. The CDR3: CASSLGTGRYEQYF. The CDR3 DNA is TGCGCCAGCAGCTTGGGGACAGGGCGCTACGAGCAGTACTTC.